A selection of T cell receptor beta chains follows, all from one sample in a study of regulatory T cells in long-lasting Graves disease. TCRdb reprocessed the multiplex PCR reads with MiXCR, giving one entry per CDR3 protein. The profile shows around 480,000 distinct CDR3 sequences, around 15% of them singletons. This same sample was also taken into another study, of T cells in Graves' hyperthyroidism and ophthalmopathy.

The specimen comprised peripheral blood mononuclear cells (PBMCs), sampled at new diagnosis, from a patient treated with antithyroid drugs. Receptors were obtained from a middle-aged woman with Graves disease. Both conserved end residues are trimmed from each CDR3. Fields, in order: V gene, J gene, CDR3 protein.

V: TRBV7-2
J: TRBJ2-1
CDR3: ASTLWVSEQF

V: TRBV12-3/TRBV12-4
J: TRBJ1-5
CDR3: ASSLGVSNQPQH

V: TRBV20-1
J: TRBJ2-5
CDR3: SARGAGETQY

V: TRBV11-2
J: TRBJ1-2
CDR3: ASSTPAGPPYGYT

V: TRBV6-1
J: TRBJ2-7
CDR3: ASAPGQGYEQY

V: TRBV12-3/TRBV12-4
J: TRBJ1-5
CDR3: ASSFTGGADQPQH

V: TRBV2
J: TRBJ2-5
CDR3: ASIRQETQY

V: TRBV18
J: TRBJ2-3
CDR3: ASSPQGPDTQY

V: TRBV6-2/TRBV6-3
J: TRBJ1-1
CDR3: ASIFDGENTEAF

V: TRBV6-1
J: TRBJ1-6
CDR3: ASSGRDLSSYNSPLH

V: TRBV28
J: TRBJ2-3
CDR3: ASSFERGGSTDTQY

V: TRBV4-1
J: TRBJ1-4
CDR3: ASSQGGLSEKLF

V: TRBV9
J: TRBJ2-5
CDR3: ASCPTSGGQGLQETQY